This T cell receptor beta chain was obtained from a study of lung T cells in sarcoidosis with Löfgren's syndrome. By share, this clonotype counts as medium-sized. Trimming cost V 6 bases and J 4 bases, with 16 bases left between them. Per the germline V gene, CDR1 is MNHNS and CDR2 is SASEGT. The CDR3 totals 15 residues. One entry per CDR3 protein, called by TCRdb with MiXCR from the reads. In the table there are 60,000 to 70,000 distinct CDR3 sequences, 21% of which are singletons. The gene calls are TRBV6-1 and TRBJ1-5; the D gene is possibly TRBD1 (5 bases). This clonotype originated in a human donor with sarcoidosis (Löfgren's syndrome or another form), or a control subject (not recorded which). The sequencing sample was made of CD4+ T cells from PBMCs. The CDR3 loop reads CASRQTRGGNQPQHF. As DNA, the CDR3 is TGTGCCAGCAGGCAAACACGGGGGGGAAATCAGCCCCAGCATTTT.